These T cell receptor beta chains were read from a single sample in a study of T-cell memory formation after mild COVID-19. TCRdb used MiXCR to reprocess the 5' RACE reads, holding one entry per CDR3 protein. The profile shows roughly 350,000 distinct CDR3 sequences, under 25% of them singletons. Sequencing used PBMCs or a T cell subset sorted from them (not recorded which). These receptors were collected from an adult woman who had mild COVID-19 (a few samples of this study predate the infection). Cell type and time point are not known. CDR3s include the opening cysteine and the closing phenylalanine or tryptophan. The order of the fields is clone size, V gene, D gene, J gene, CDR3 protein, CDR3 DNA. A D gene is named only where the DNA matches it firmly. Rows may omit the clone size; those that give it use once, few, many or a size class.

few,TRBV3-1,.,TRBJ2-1,CASSQLLKVNEQFF,TGTGCCAGCAGCCAACTTTTAAAGGTCAATGAGCAGTTCTTC
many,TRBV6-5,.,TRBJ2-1,CASSATGFYNEQFF,TGTGCCAGCAGCGCGACTGGATTCTACAATGAGCAGTTCTTC
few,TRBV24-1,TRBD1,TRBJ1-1,CATSDSGQGTNTEAFF,TGTGCCACCAGTGATTCGGGACAGGGGACGAACACTGAAGCTTTCTTT
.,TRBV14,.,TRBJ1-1,CASSPGVEMNTEAFF,TGTGCCAGCAGCCCGGGAGTAGAAATGAACACTGAAGCTTTCTTT
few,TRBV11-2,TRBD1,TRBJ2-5,CASSWTGGASETQYF,TGTGCCAGCAGCTGGACAGGGGGCGCCTCAGAGACCCAGTACTTC
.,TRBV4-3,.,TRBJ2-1,CASSQSRGQYNEQFF,TGCGCCAGCAGCCAATCCCGAGGGCAGTACAATGAGCAGTTCTTC
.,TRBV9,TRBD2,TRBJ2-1,CASSDERGGGHEQFF,TGTGCCAGCAGCGACGAGCGGGGGGGCGGGCATGAGCAGTTCTTC
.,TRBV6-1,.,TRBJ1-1,CASRWDTNTEAFF,TGTGCCAGCAGATGGGACACGAACACTGAAGCTTTCTTT
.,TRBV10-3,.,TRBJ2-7,CAISESGWSYEQYF,TGTGCCATCAGTGAGTCGGGTTGGTCCTACGAGCAGTACTTC
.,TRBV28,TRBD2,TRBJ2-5,CASQRLAGLQETQYF,TGTGCCAGCCAGAGACTAGCGGGCCTTCAAGAGACCCAGTACTTC
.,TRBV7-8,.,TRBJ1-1,CASSPRTLLMGTEAFF,TGTGCCAGCAGTCCCCGAACTCTTTTAATGGGAACTGAAGCTTTCTTT
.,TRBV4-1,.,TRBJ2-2,CASRYRVGNTGELFF,TGCGCCAGCAGGTACAGGGTGGGAAACACCGGGGAGCTGTTTTTT
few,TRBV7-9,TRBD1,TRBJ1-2,CASSLGQGDNYGYTF,TGTGCCAGCAGCTTAGGACAGGGCGATAACTATGGCTACACCTTC
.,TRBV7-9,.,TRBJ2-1,CASSPIDEQFF,TGTGCCAGCAGCCCAATTGATGAGCAGTTCTTC
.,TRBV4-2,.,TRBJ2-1,CASSLGETGDEQFF,TGTGCCAGCAGCCTCGGTGAGACTGGGGATGAGCAGTTCTTC
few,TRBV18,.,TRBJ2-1,CASSKDQGFNEQFF,TGTGCCAGCTCAAAAGACCAGGGGTTCAATGAGCAGTTCTTC
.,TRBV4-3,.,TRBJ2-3,CASSPGAEDTQYF,TGCGCCAGCAGCCCGGGAGCGGAAGATACGCAGTATTTT
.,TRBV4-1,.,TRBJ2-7,CASSYPASSYEQYF,TGCGCCAGCAGCTACCCGGCTAGCTCCTACGAGCAGTACTTC
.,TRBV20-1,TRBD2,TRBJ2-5,CSASGLAGGETQYF,TGCAGTGCTAGTGGGTTAGCGGGAGGGGAGACCCAGTACTTC
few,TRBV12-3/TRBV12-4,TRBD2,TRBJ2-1,CASSLLAARDNEQFF,TGTGCCAGCAGTTTACTAGCGGCCAGAGACAATGAGCAGTTCTTC
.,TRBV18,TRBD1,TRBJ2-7,CASSPGTGVDEQYF,TGTGCCAGCTCACCTGGGACAGGGGTGGACGAGCAGTACTTC
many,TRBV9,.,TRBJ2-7,CASSVGSTVGDEQYF,TGTGCCAGCAGCGTAGGATCGACAGTAGGGGACGAGCAGTACTTC
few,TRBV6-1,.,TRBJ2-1,CASSEETVSSYNEQFF,TGTGCCAGCAGTGAAGAGACAGTGAGCTCCTACAATGAGCAGTTCTTC
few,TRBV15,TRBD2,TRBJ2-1,CATSRVFGGASYNEQFF,TGTGCCACCAGCAGAGTTTTCGGGGGGGCCTCCTACAATGAGCAGTTCTTC
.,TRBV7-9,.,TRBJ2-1,CASSFPDGRDEQFF,TGTGCCAGCAGCTTCCCTGATGGCCGCGATGAGCAGTTCTTC
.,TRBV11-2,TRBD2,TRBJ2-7,CASTGSGGIYEQYF,TGTGCCAGCACGGGAAGCGGGGGGATCTACGAGCAGTACTTC
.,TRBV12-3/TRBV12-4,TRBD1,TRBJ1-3,CASSRQGSGNTIYF,TGTGCCAGCAGTCGACAGGGATCTGGAAACACCATATATTTT
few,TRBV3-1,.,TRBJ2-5,CASSQETSQETQYF,TGTGCCAGCAGCCAAGAAACATCTCAAGAGACCCAGTACTTC
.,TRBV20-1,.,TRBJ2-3,CSARDRMLTDTQYF,TGCAGTGCTAGAGATAGGATGCTCACAGATACGCAGTATTTT
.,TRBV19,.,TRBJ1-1,CASRKSRNTEAFF,TGTGCCAGTAGAAAGTCCAGGAACACTGAAGCTTTCTTT
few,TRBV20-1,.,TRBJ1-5,CSARKDERSNQPQHF,TGCAGTGCTAGGAAAGATGAGCGGAGCAATCAGCCCCAGCATTTT
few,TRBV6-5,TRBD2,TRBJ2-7,CASRGSGISYEQYF,TGTGCCAGCCGGGGGAGCGGGATCTCCTACGAGCAGTACTTC
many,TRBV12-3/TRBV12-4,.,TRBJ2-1,CASSSTGYNEQFF,TGTGCCAGCAGTTCGACAGGTTACAATGAGCAGTTCTTC
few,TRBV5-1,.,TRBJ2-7,CASSLSGATYEQYF,TGCGCCAGCAGCTTGTCAGGGGCGACCTACGAGCAGTACTTC
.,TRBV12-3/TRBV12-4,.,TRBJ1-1,CASSWRPGVAFF,TGTGCCAGCAGTTGGAGGCCAGGGGTGGCTTTCTTT
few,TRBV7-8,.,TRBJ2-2,CASSDDRPYTGELFF,TGTGCCAGCAGCGACGACAGGCCTTACACCGGGGAGCTGTTTTTT
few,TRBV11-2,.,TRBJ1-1,CASSSLAVTEAFF,TGTGCCAGCAGCTCCCTGGCGGTCACTGAAGCTTTCTTT
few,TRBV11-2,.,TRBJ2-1,CASSLQAGGFDEQFF,TGTGCCAGCAGCTTACAGGCAGGGGGGTTCGATGAGCAGTTCTTC
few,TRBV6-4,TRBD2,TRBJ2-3,CASSESVGGGSTDTQYF,TGTGCCAGCAGTGAAAGTGTTGGCGGGGGGAGCACAGATACGCAGTATTTT
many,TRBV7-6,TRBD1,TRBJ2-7,CASSWDRGAYEQYF,TGTGCCAGCAGCTGGGACAGGGGGGCCTACGAGCAGTACTTC
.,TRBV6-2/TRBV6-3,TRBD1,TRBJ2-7,CATGQGPPYEQYF,TGTGCCACCGGACAGGGTCCCCCTTACGAGCAGTACTTC
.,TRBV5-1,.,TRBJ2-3,CASSRSGTDTQYF,TGCGCCAGCAGCCGGAGCGGCACAGATACGCAGTATTTT
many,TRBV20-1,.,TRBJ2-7,CSARDRTGGSYEQYF,TGCAGTGCTAGAGACCGGACCGGGGGCTCCTACGAGCAGTACTTC
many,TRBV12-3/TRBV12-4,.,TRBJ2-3,CASSYFRDTQYF,TGTGCCAGCAGCTACTTCAGGGATACGCAGTATTTT
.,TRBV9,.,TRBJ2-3,CASSDLGGPTGSYSTDTQYF,TGTGCCAGCAGCGACCTCGGGGGGCCGACTGGTTCTTATAGCACAGATACGCAGTATTTT
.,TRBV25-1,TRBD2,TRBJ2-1,CASSETTIAGGRNEQFF,TGTGCCAGCAGTGAAACCACTATAGCGGGAGGGCGGAATGAGCAGTTCTTC
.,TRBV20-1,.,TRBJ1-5,CSARDPGESQPQHF,TGCAGTGCTAGAGATCCCGGGGAGAGTCAGCCCCAGCATTTT
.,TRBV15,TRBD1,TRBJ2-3,CATSTMPRGLDTQYF,TGTGCCACCAGCACTATGCCCAGGGGGCTTGATACGCAGTATTTT
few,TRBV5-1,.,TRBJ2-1,CASSLGGPSYNEQFF,TGCGCCAGCAGCTTGGGCGGCCCCTCCTACAATGAGCAGTTCTTC
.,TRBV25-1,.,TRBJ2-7,CASRGGGEQYF,TGTGCCAGCCGTGGCGGCGGAGAGCAGTACTTC
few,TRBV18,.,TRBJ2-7,CASSPDWGEQYF,TGTGCCAGCTCACCGGATTGGGGCGAGCAGTACTTC
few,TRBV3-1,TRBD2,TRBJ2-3,CASSQRRGGTTQYF,TGTGCCAGCAGCCAACGGCGGGGGGGGACCACGCAGTATTTT
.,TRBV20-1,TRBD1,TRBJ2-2,CSARAISGQGEVTGTGELFF,TGCAGTGCTAGAGCCATCTCAGGACAGGGGGAAGTTACAGGGACCGGGGAGCTGTTTTTT
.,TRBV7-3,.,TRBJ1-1,CASSSTPQGNTEAFF,TGTGCCAGCAGCTCCACCCCGCAAGGGAACACTGAAGCTTTCTTT
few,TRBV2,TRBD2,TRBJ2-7,CASSEVGDYGAYEQYF,TGTGCCAGCAGTGAAGTAGGGGACTATGGGGCCTACGAGCAGTACTTC
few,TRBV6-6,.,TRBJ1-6,CASSYKVAEGDSPLHF,TGTGCCAGCAGTTACAAAGTCGCCGAGGGCGATTCACCCCTCCACTTT
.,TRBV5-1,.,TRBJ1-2,CASSLWPGEPYGYTF,TGCGCCAGCAGCTTGTGGCCAGGGGAGCCCTATGGCTACACCTTC